A selection of T cell receptor beta chains follows, all from one sample in a study of blood T cell repertoires in COVID-19. Clones were read by immunoSEQ multiplex PCR, and TCRdb kept only the in-frame ones, dropping some. Of approximately 470,000 clones in the sample, approximately 86% are singletons; the top ten hold roughly 0.7%. Material for sequencing was PBMCs or T cells enriched from blood (not recorded which). These receptor sequences come from a woman in her late teens or twenties who had recovered from COVID-19. Each CDR3 is given with its conserved first and last residue. A D gene is named only where the DNA matches it firmly. Size is stated for part of the rows, as once, few or many counts, or as a class when the clone is expanded.

CDR3 length: 15; V gene: TRBV3-1/TRBV3-2; D gene: .; J gene: TRBJ2-7; clone size: .; CDR3 protein: CASSQDYQVTYEQYF; CDR3 DNA: TGTGCCAGCAGCCAGGACTACCAAGTTACCTACGAGCAGTACTTC
CDR3 length: 15; V gene: TRBV7-8; D gene: TRBD1; J gene: TRBJ1-3; clone size: .; CDR3 protein: CASSSQGAKGNTIYF; CDR3 DNA: TGTGCCAGCAGCTCCCAGGGGGCGAAGGGAAACACCATATATTTT
CDR3 length: 17; V gene: TRBV5-4; D gene: TRBD1; J gene: TRBJ1-2; clone size: .; CDR3 protein: CASSWARGGRDGDGYTF; CDR3 DNA: TGTGCCAGCAGCTGGGCACGAGGGGGCCGGGATGGGGATGGCTACACCTTC
CDR3 length: 13; V gene: TRBV6-5; D gene: .; J gene: TRBJ1-2; clone size: once; CDR3 protein: CASNRAPGYGYTF; CDR3 DNA: TGTGCCAGCAACAGGGCACCGGGCTATGGCTACACCTTC
CDR3 length: 16; V gene: TRBV14; D gene: TRBD1; J gene: TRBJ2-1; clone size: .; CDR3 protein: CASRPIPGQGRSEQFF; CDR3 DNA: TGTGCCAGCAGGCCCATACCGGGACAGGGGAGAAGTGAGCAGTTCTTC
CDR3 length: 17; V gene: TRBV28; D gene: .; J gene: TRBJ1-4; clone size: .; CDR3 protein: CASSLSGFQGANEKLFF; CDR3 DNA: TGTGCCAGCAGTTTATCGGGTTTCCAAGGAGCTAATGAAAAACTGTTTTTT
CDR3 length: 13; V gene: TRBV19; D gene: TRBD2; J gene: TRBJ2-7; clone size: .; CDR3 protein: CASSMRGDYEQYF; CDR3 DNA: TGTGCCAGTAGTATGCGGGGGGACTACGAGCAGTACTTC
CDR3 length: 11; V gene: TRBV24-1; D gene: .; J gene: TRBJ1-1; clone size: once; CDR3 protein: CATSDRNEAFF; CDR3 DNA: TGTGCCACCAGTGACCGTAATGAAGCTTTCTTT
CDR3 length: 14; V gene: TRBV5-3; D gene: TRBD1; J gene: TRBJ1-3; clone size: .; CDR3 protein: CARSWDRVGNTIYF; CDR3 DNA: TGTGCCAGAAGCTGGGACAGGGTAGGGAACACCATATATTTT
CDR3 length: 12; V gene: TRBV19; D gene: .; J gene: TRBJ2-7; clone size: once; CDR3 protein: CASRGDTPEQYF; CDR3 DNA: TGTGCCAGTAGAGGGGACACCCCCGAGCAGTACTTC
CDR3 length: 12; V gene: TRBV7-9; D gene: .; J gene: TRBJ1-4; clone size: .; CDR3 protein: CASSSGTGRLFF; CDR3 DNA: TGTGCCAGCAGCTCCGGAACAGGGAGACTGTTTTTT
CDR3 length: 14; V gene: TRBV14; D gene: .; J gene: TRBJ1-1; clone size: .; CDR3 protein: CASSQVRGNTEAFF; CDR3 DNA: TGTGCCAGCAGCCAAGTACGGGGGAACACTGAAGCTTTCTTT
CDR3 length: 13; V gene: TRBV10-3; D gene: TRBD1; J gene: TRBJ1-1; clone size: .; CDR3 protein: CAITPDPGQEAFF; CDR3 DNA: TGTGCCATCACCCCAGACCCGGGACAGGAAGCTTTCTTT
CDR3 length: 15; V gene: TRBV5-8; D gene: .; J gene: TRBJ2-5; clone size: .; CDR3 protein: CASSLAGAGDETQYF; CDR3 DNA: TGTGCCAGCAGCTTGGCGGGGGCGGGGGACGAGACCCAGTACTTC
CDR3 length: 13; V gene: TRBV6-5; D gene: .; J gene: TRBJ2-5; clone size: .; CDR3 protein: CASVSGWRETQYF; CDR3 DNA: TGTGCCAGCGTCAGCGGGTGGCGGGAGACCCAGTACTTC